The 32 T cell receptor beta chains below all came from one sample that was sequenced in a study of PD-L1 blockade in urothelial cancer. Sequencing used immunoSEQ multiplex PCR; TCRdb keeps in-frame clones, though not all of them. The sample shows 20,000 to 30,000 clones, roughly nine tenths of them seen only once. The specimen was PBMCs, collected around atezolizumab (anti-PD-L1) treatment. Every receptor here comes from a man aged 50 to 60 with urothelial cancer.

The V gene is TRBV7-8, the J gene TRBJ2-1; 16 positions agree with TRBD2. This CDR3 comprises 17 residues. Unmatched junction bases numbered 5, after V lost 5 bases and J lost 4 bases. CDR1 SGHVS and CDR2 FQNEAQ come from the germline V gene. CDR3 sequence: CASSTGLAGGPYNEQFF. The CDR3, as DNA: TGTGCCAGCAGCACGGGACTAGCGGGAGGGCCATACAATGAGCAGTTCTTC. Full variable domain (rest looked up from reference TRBV7-8 and TRBJ2-1): GAGVSQSPRYKVAKRGQDVALRCDPISGHVSLFWYQQALGQGPEFLTYFQNEAQLDKSGLPSDRFFAERPEGSVSTLKIQRTQQEDSAVYLCASSTGLAGGPYNEQFFGPGTRLTVL.

The chain employs TRBV19 and TRBJ1-2; 9 nucleotides line up with TRBD1. Trimming took 5 bases from V and 7 from J; bases not matched to a gene: 14. This CDR3 is 16 amino acids long. Germline loops: CDR1 LNHDA, CDR2 SQIVND (reference sequence). The DNA of the CDR3 is TGTGCCAGTAGTCTTCCACCGGGACAGGGTTTTGGTGGCTACACCTTC. Translation: CASSLPPGQGFGGYTF. Full variable domain (missing parts from reference TRBV19 and TRBJ1-2): DGGITQSPKYLFRKEGQNVTLSCEQNLNHDAMYWYRQDPGQGLRLIYYSQIVNDFQKGDIAEGYSVSREKKESFPLTVTSAQKNPTAFYLCASSLPPGQGFGGYTFGSGTRLTVV.

This chain uses TRBV9 with TRBJ1-4; 9 nucleotides line up with TRBD1. Germline-derived CDR1 and CDR2 are SGDLS and YYNGEE. The CDR3 has 17 residues. The V segment lost 3 bases and the J segment 8 bases; nucleotides outside the gene matches: 14. This CDR3 reads CASSEEEQGALREKLFF. CDR3 sequence (DNA): TGTGCCAGCAGCGAAGAGGAACAGGGGGCCTTGAGGGAAAAACTGTTTTTT.

This clone was found once. CDR3 loop: CAWTGGPSGRGYEQYF. CDR3 bases: TGTGCCTGGACGGGGGGTCCTAGCGGGAGGGGCTACGAGCAGTACTTC. J is TRBJ2-7 and V is TRBV30, with 12 bases matching TRBD2. This CDR3 contains 16 residues. Germline CDR1 is GTSNPN and CDR2 is SVGIG (reference sequence). The V segment lost 4 bases and the J segment 3 bases; nucleotides outside the gene matches: 10.

J is TRBJ2-5 and V is TRBV2; possible D gene TRBD1, 7 bases. The CDR3 contains 19 residues. Germline CDR1 is SNHLY and CDR2 is FYNNEI. The V gene lost 5 bases and the J gene lost 0 bases, with 25 bases spanning the gap. Here the CDR3 reads CASSTWTGRRLGHQETQYF. The DNA of the CDR3 is TGTGCCAGCAGTACTTGGACAGGACGACGACTAGGTCACCAAGAGACCCAGTACTTC. Based on the CDR3 plus reference TRBV2 and TRBJ2-5, the full variable domain is EPEVTQTPSHQVTQMGQEVILRCVPISNHLYFYWYRQILGQKVEFLVSFYNNEISEKSEIFDDQFSVERPDGSNFTLKIRSTKLEDSAMYFCASSTWTGRRLGHQETQYFGPGTRLLVL.

The V and J genes are TRBV2 and TRBJ2-5; 7 bases agree with TRBD2. Germline CDR1 and CDR2: SNHLY and FYNNEI. J gave up 4 bases and V 11 bases, and 16 bases lay outside the gene matches. The CDR3 totals 15 residues. The DNA of the CDR3 is TGTGCCGGGCGGGGAGCGGGGACCGTTGGAGAGACCCAGTACTTC. Translated: CAGRGAGTVGETQYF.

Written as DNA, the CDR3 is TGTGCCAGCAGTCCGACTGGGGGGGCGTACGGCTACACCTTC. Amino acids: CASSPTGGAYGYTF. The gene calls are TRBV28 and TRBJ1-2; tentatively, D is TRBD1 (6 bases). V was shortened by 5 bases and J by 8 bases, with 18 bases between the two germline ends. This CDR3 region has 14 residues. Germline V gene lookup returns CDR1 MDHEN and CDR2 SYDVKM.

This clone has just one count. The rearrangement joins TRBV11-3 to TRBJ2-5; TRBD1 might be the D (6 bases). This CDR3 is 14 amino acids long. V shed 3 bases and J shed 2 bases, with 10 bases lying between them. The V gene's germline CDR1 is SGHNT and CDR2 YENEEA. The chain's CDR3 is CASSFQGQQETQYF. CDR3 coding DNA: TGTGCCAGCAGCTTCCAGGGGCAGCAAGAGACCCAGTACTTC. Supplemented by reference TRBV11-3 and TRBJ2-5, the full variable domain reads EAGVVQSPRYKIIEKKQPVAFWCNPISGHNTLYWYLQNLGQGPELLIRYENEEAVDDSQLPKDRFSAERLKGVDSTLKIQPAELGDSAVYLCASSFQGQQETQYFGPGTRLLVL.

The genes are TRBV5-1 and TRBJ2-2; TRBD1 agrees at 8 bases. The CDR3 is 16 residues long. Trimming removed 2 bases from V and 2 bases from J; junction bases left unmatched: 5. Germline CDR1 and CDR2: SGHRS and YFSETQ. CDR3 sequence (DNA): TGCGCCAGCAGCTTCTTCGGGACAGGCAACACCGGGGAGCTGTTTTTT. Protein: CASSFFGTGNTGELFF.

The chain is built from TRBV25-1 and TRBJ2-3, with TRBD2 matching over 15 bases. The ends lost 3 bases at V and 3 bases at J; junction bases unmatched: 1. The CDR3 sequence is 16 residues long. CDR1 and CDR2 (germline): MGHDK, SYGVNS. Written as DNA, the CDR3 is TGTGCCAGCAGTGATGGACTAGCGGGGGGGACAGATACGCAGTATTTT. This codes for CASSDGLAGGTDTQYF.

This sequence joins TRBV6-4 and TRBJ2-3, with D possibly TRBD2 on 6 matching bases. V lost 6 bases and J 5 bases, leaving 15 bases between the germline ends. CDR1 is MRHNA and CDR2 is SNTAGT in the germline V gene. The CDR3 is made up of 14 amino acids. CDR3 in DNA: TGTGCCAGCAGCCGGGGGATGGGGGAAGATACGCAGTATTTT. This encodes CASSRGMGEDTQYF.

This chain links TRBV27 with TRBJ2-2; TRBD2 aligns across 15 bases. This CDR3 region has 19 residues. Germline CDR1 reads MNHEY; CDR2 reads SMNVEV (reference sequence). Trimming at V came to 3 bases and at J to 7 bases, leaving 12 bases not matched to a gene. The DNA of the CDR3 is TGTGCCAGCAGTTTGGGCCACGGACTAGCGGGAGGGATTGGCGGGGAGCTGTTTTTT. Its protein is CASSLGHGLAGGIGGELFF.

The V gene is TRBV21-1, the J gene TRBJ2-2; TRBD2 is the table's D call, not checked against the DNA. TRBV21-1 is an annotated pseudogene. CDR3 size: 24 residues. This CDR3 is CASPIAMIGWASGGGVVGAGELFF. DNA for the CDR3: TGTGCCAGCCCCATAGCCATGATAGGGTGGGCTAGCGGGGGGGGTGTTGTTGGGGCCGGGGAGCTGTTTTTT.

CDR3 protein: CASSSRTSVSYEQYF. Here the CDR3 DNA reads TGTGCCAGCAGCTCCCGGACTAGCGTCTCCTACGAGCAGTACTTC. The rearrangement links TRBV7-2 to TRBJ2-7; 9 bases line up with TRBD2. The CDR3 has 15 amino acids. Germline V CDR1 and CDR2: SGHTA, FQGNSA. V shed 4 bases, J shed 0 bases, and the junction held 4 bases outside the gene matches.

This chain links TRBV19 with TRBJ2-5; TRBD1 aligns across 11 bases. The CDR3 is 14 residues long. The ends lost 6 bases at V and 6 bases at J; junction bases unmatched: 6. Germline V gives CDR1 LNHDA, CDR2 SQIVND (reference sequence). The DNA of the CDR3 is TGTGCCAGTAGCCGGACAGGGGGCGAGAAGACCCAGTACTTC. It yields the protein CASSRTGGEKTQYF.

This rearrangement joins TRBV18 to TRBJ2-5; 7 nucleotides align to TRBD1. Germline trimming cut 2 bases from V and 2 bases from J; bases unmatched to any gene: 2. Germline V gene lookup returns CDR1 KGHSH and CDR2 LQKENI. The length of the CDR3 is 14 residues. This CDR3 is CASSPARGQETQYF. For the CDR3, the DNA is TGTGCCAGCTCACCAGCCAGGGGGCAAGAGACCCAGTACTTC.

The chain links TRBV30 to TRBJ2-3, with D tentatively TRBD1 (6 bases). Germline V gene lookup returns CDR1 GTSNPN and CDR2 SVGIG (reference sequence). Trimming removed 1 base from V and 14 bases from J, with 19 bases in between. The CDR3 covers 13 residues. The CDR3 sequence: CAWSENDRSPRYF. The CDR3 nucleotides are TGTGCCTGGAGTGAAAACGACAGGTCGCCGAGGTATTTT.

The chain couples TRBV10-3 to TRBJ2-2; D possibly corresponds to TRBD1 (5 bases). Germline assignment: CDR1 ENHRY and CDR2 SYGVKD. Deletions cut 6 bases from V and 3 bases from J, with 17 bases between. The CDR3 is made up of 16 amino acids. This chain's CDR3 is CAIRDRGGADTGELFF. The CDR3 DNA reads as TGTGCCATCAGAGATAGGGGTGGGGCCGACACCGGGGAGCTGTTTTTT.

V gene TRBV18 combines with J gene TRBJ2-7; TRBD1 agrees at 8 bases. Germline V gene sequence: CDR1 KGHSH, CDR2 LQKENI. After removal of 1 base from V and 5 bases from J, the junction contained 1 base not matched to a gene. This CDR3 region has 13 residues. CDR3 nucleotide sequence: TGTGCCAGCTCACCACGGACAGGGAACGAGCAGTACTTC. Translation gives CASSPRTGNEQYF.

The chain has TRBV4-3 and TRBJ1-2; D is uncertain. The length of the CDR3 is 14 residues. Germline CDR1 LGHNA, CDR2 YSLEER. Trimming shortened V by 1 base and J by 2 bases, and 8 bases separated the two germline ends. The CDR3 DNA reads TGCGCCAGCAGCCAAGCGGGAGTGAACTATGGCTACACCTTC. The encoded protein is CASSQAGVNYGYTF.

This chain uses TRBV27 with TRBJ2-1; TRBD2 is a possible D gene (5 bases). Germline V gene data show CDR1 as MNHEY and CDR2 as SMNVEV (reference sequence). With 5 bases removed from V and 7 bases from J, the gap between germline ends came to 18 bases. The CDR3 loop spans 15 amino acids. CDR3 protein: CASSPADLIRNEQFF. CDR3 nucleotides: TGTGCCAGCAGTCCAGCGGACCTCATTAGGAATGAGCAGTTCTTC.

This rearrangement joins TRBV12-5 to TRBJ2-7, with 9 bases aligning to TRBD1. CDR1 is LGHNT and CDR2 is FRNRAP in the germline V gene. CDR3 length equals 17 residues. The trim removed 0 bases at V and 0 bases at J, leaving 6 bases unmatched. The CDR3 loop reads CASGLVRWDRDSYEQYF. CDR3 DNA: TGTGCTAGTGGTTTGGTAAGGTGGGACAGGGACTCCTACGAGCAGTACTTC.

The chain combines TRBV28 with TRBJ2-3; a weak D match, TRBD2 (6 bases). With 3 bases removed from V and 14 bases from J, the gap between germline ends came to 15 bases. Germline values: CDR1 MDHEN, CDR2 SYDVKM. The CDR3 runs to 12 residues. CDR3 in DNA: TGTGCCAGCAGTTTTAAGCGGGCGGTTCGGTATTTT. Protein: CASSFKRAVRYF.

The genes are TRBV28 and TRBJ1-4; D call uncertain. Germline V gene lookup returns CDR1 MDHEN and CDR2 SYDVKM. V lost 6 bases and J lost 7, with 6 bases in between. This CDR3 region has 11 residues. CDR3 DNA: TGTGCCAGCAGACGGGGTGAAAAACTGTTTTTT. Encoded protein: CASRRGEKLFF.

This chain joins TRBV9 and TRBJ2-3, with TRBD2 matching over 9 bases. Germline CDR1 SGDLS, CDR2 YYNGEE. V shed 0 bases, J shed 6 bases, and the junction held 11 bases outside the gene matches. The CDR3 is 17 residues long. CDR3 in amino acids: CASSVAGSAGGRDTQYF. CDR3 in DNA: TGTGCCAGCAGCGTAGCTGGTTCAGCGGGAGGTCGGGATACGCAGTATTTT.

This clone has only a few counts. The rearrangement uses TRBV11-2 and TRBJ1-2; D perhaps matches TRBD1 (5 bases). Germline CDR1 and CDR2: SGHAT and FQNNGV. The CDR3 is 14 residues long. Deletions cut 5 bases from V and 8 bases from J, with 18 bases between. The CDR3 coding sequence is TGTGCCAGCAGCCCCAGGGCGCCGCAAAGGGGCTACACCTTC. Protein sequence: CASSPRAPQRGYTF.

The genes are TRBV18 and TRBJ1-1; the D gene is possibly TRBD1 (5 bases). The CDR3 has 14 amino acids. Germline V CDR1 and CDR2: KGHSH, LQKENI. The V and J ends lost 3 bases and 2 bases respectively, with 10 bases between them. CDR3 residues: CASSPATVNTEAFF. CDR3 in DNA: TGTGCCAGCTCACCGGCGACAGTTAACACTGAAGCTTTCTTT.

The chain links TRBV7-9 to TRBJ2-2, with 7 bases matching TRBD1. The V and J ends lost 4 bases and 0 bases, in that order; junction bases with no gene match: 5. Germline-derived CDR1 and CDR2 are SEHNR and FQNEAQ (reference sequence). This CDR3 spans 16 amino acids. The CDR3 DNA reads TGTGCCAGCAGCTCCCGGACAGGTTCGAACACCGGGGAGCTGTTTTTT. Its translation: CASSSRTGSNTGELFF.

The V call is TRBV6-5, the J call TRBJ1-1, with 9 positions matching TRBD1. CDR1 and CDR2 from the germline V gene are MNHEY and SVGAGI. Germline trimming cut 1 base from V and 7 bases from J; bases unmatched to any gene: 10. This CDR3 is built from 16 residues. In DNA, the CDR3 is TGTGCCAGCAGTTACTTTGCATATGACAGGGGGAATGAAGCTTTCTTT. It yields the protein CASSYFAYDRGNEAFF.

This sequence joins TRBV4-3 and TRBJ2-2, with 10 bases aligning to TRBD2. V shed 2 bases and J 7 bases; nucleotides not matched to a gene: 7. The CDR3 covers 16 residues. Looked up from germline, CDR1 is LGHNA and CDR2 is YSLEER. The CDR3 DNA reads TGCGCCAGCAGCCAACAAGCGGGAGGGTATGGCGGGGAGCTGTTTTTT. Its translation is CASSQQAGGYGGELFF.

The V gene is TRBV19, the J gene TRBJ1-5, with 9 positions matching TRBD1. Germline CDR1 is LNHDA and CDR2 is SQIVND (reference sequence). J lost 7 bases, V lost 4 bases, and 11 bases had no gene match. CDR3 length: 16 residues. The CDR3 reads CASSTHLGQGEQPQHF. CDR3 nucleotide sequence: TGTGCCAGTAGTACCCACTTGGGACAGGGCGAGCAGCCCCAGCATTTT. The full variable domain, completed using reference TRBV19 and TRBJ1-5, is DGGITQSPKYLFRKEGQNVTLSCEQNLNHDAMYWYRQDPGQGLRLIYYSQIVNDFQKGDIAEGYSVSREKKESFPLTVTSAQKNPTAFYLCASSTHLGQGEQPQHFGDGTRLSIL.

The chain joins TRBV21-1 to TRBJ2-4; TRBD1 is the table's D call, not checked against the DNA. TRBV21-1 is an annotated pseudogene. CDR3 size: 15 residues. Here the CDR3 reads CASSRAGVAKNIQYF. In DNA, the CDR3 is TGTGCCAGCAGCAGGGCAGGGGTAGCCAAAAACATTCAGTACTTC.